Listed below are T cell receptor beta chains from one sample, sequenced in a study of blood T cell repertoires in COVID-19. The repertoire was sequenced with immunoSEQ multiplex PCR; TCRdb's copy has only in-frame clones and lacks some. The sample holds 270,000 or so clones; 85% are singletons and the top ten take 13%. Sequencing was carried out using peripheral blood. These TCRs come from a human donor in a cohort sampled during active COVID-19. The CDR3 runs from the conserved cysteine through the conserved F or W. The D gene is left open where the match is weak. The listing skips clone size in some rows; elsewhere it reads once, few, many or a size class.

V	size	J	D	CDR3	DNA
TRBV5-4	few	TRBJ1-1	-	CASSFDSQLNTEAFF	TGTGCCAGCAGCTTCGACAGTCAACTGAACACTGAAGCTTTCTTT
TRBV4-3	-	TRBJ2-6	-	CASAGSGANVLTF	TGCGCCAGCGCCGGGTCTGGGGCCAACGTCCTGACTTTC
TRBV19	-	TRBJ2-3	TRBD2	CASSRLAGFGTDTQYF	TGTGCCAGTAGCCGACTAGCGGGATTCGGCACAGATACGCAGTATTTT
TRBV7-2	-	TRBJ1-5	-	CASSLASTGLNQPQHF	TGTGCCAGCAGCTTAGCGTCAACAGGGCTTAATCAGCCCCAGCATTTT
TRBV7-2	-	TRBJ2-1	-	CASSVPTTNEQFF	TGTGCCAGCAGCGTCCCGACTACAAATGAGCAGTTCTTC
TRBV5-6	-	TRBJ2-1	-	CASTPGVGLRNEQFF	TGTGCCAGCACCCCAGGGGTAGGGCTGAGAAATGAGCAGTTCTTC
TRBV2	-	TRBJ2-7	TRBD2	CASKRGAGVSEQYF	TGTGCCAGCAAAAGGGGAGCGGGAGTAAGCGAGCAGTACTTC
TRBV2	-	TRBJ2-1	TRBD1	CASRAGGNEQFF	TGTGCCAGCAGGGCAGGGGGTAATGAGCAGTTCTTC
TRBV4-3	-	TRBJ2-7	TRBD1	CASSQVIDRVFEQYF	TGCGCCAGCAGCCAAGTAATTGACAGGGTTTTCGAGCAGTACTTC
TRBV28	-	TRBJ2-7	TRBD2	CASHSFSGSYEQYF	TGTGCCAGCCATAGTTTTAGCGGGTCCTACGAGCAGTACTTC
TRBV3-1/TRBV3-2	once	TRBJ2-5	TRBD1	CASSYPGTGKETQYF	TGTGCCAGCAGCTACCCCGGGACAGGTAAAGAGACCCAGTACTTC
TRBV4-2	-	TRBJ1-5	TRBD1	CASSQVGTVLDQPQHF	TGTGCCAGCAGCCAAGTGGGGACAGTCCTCGATCAGCCCCAGCATTTT
TRBV2	-	TRBJ2-7	-	CASRDSLGKQYF	TGTGCCAGCCGGGACTCCCTCGGAAAGCAGTACTTC
TRBV5-4	-	TRBJ1-1	TRBD1	CASSLGGTGRSTEAFF	TGTGCCAGCAGCTTGGGGGGGACAGGGCGTAGCACTGAAGCTTTCTTT
TRBV7-6	-	TRBJ2-1	TRBD2	CASSLSFAGGFNEQFF	TGTGCCAGCAGCTTAAGCTTCGCGGGAGGCTTCAATGAGCAGTTCTTC
TRBV10-3	-	TRBJ2-2	-	CAISEYRGELFF	TGTGCCATCAGTGAATACAGGGGGGAGCTGTTTTTT
TRBV5-1	-	TRBJ2-3	TRBD1	CASSLDGQGEGDTQYF	TGCGCCAGCAGCTTGGACGGACAGGGCGAGGGGGATACGCAGTATTTT